The 25 T cell receptor beta chains given below trace back to one sample, sequenced in a study of blood T cell repertoires in COVID-19. The repertoire was sequenced with immunoSEQ multiplex PCR; TCRdb's copy has only in-frame clones and lacks some. The repertoire holds 35,000 to 50,000 clones, with approximately 80% as singletons. Sequencing used peripheral blood. These receptors were collected from a woman older than 75 with acute or convalescent COVID-19.

This chain connects TRBV7-2 to TRBJ1-2; maybe TRBD1 (6 bases). This CDR3 is 13 amino acids long. Per germline, CDR1 SGHTA and CDR2 FQGNSA. V was shortened by 2 bases and J by 3 bases, with 7 bases between the two germline ends. The CDR3 DNA follows: TGTGCCAGCAGCTTATCAGGGGACTATGGCTACACCTTC. Its translation is CASSLSGDYGYTF. The full variable domain, rest sourced from reference TRBV7-2 and TRBJ1-2, is GAGVSQSPSNKVTEKGKDVELRCDPISGHTALYWYRQSLGQGLEFLIYFQGNSAPDKSGLPSDRFSAERTGGSVSTLTIQRTQQEDSAVYLCASSLSGDYGYTFGSGTRLTVV.

This chain links TRBV5-5 with TRBJ2-2, with unresolved D. The CDR3 contains 13 residues. Trimming stripped 1 base from V and 4 bases from J, with 5 bases between. CDR1 SGHKS and CDR2 YYEKEE come from the germline V gene (reference sequence). The CDR3 nucleotides are TGTGCCAGCAGCTTGATAGCCACCGGGGAGCTGTTTTTT. Translated, it gives CASSLIATGELFF.

This clone was found once. The chain carries TRBV19 and TRBJ2-3, with 10 positions matching TRBD1. The germline gives CDR1 LNHDA, CDR2 SQIVND (reference sequence). The CDR3 loop spans 14 amino acids. The V and J ends lost 5 bases and 4 bases, in that order; junction bases with no gene match: 3. The CDR3 coding sequence is TGTGCCAGTAGTTGGGGACAGGGGCCAGATACGCAGTATTTT. Its protein is CASSWGQGPDTQYF.

This chain connects TRBV5-1 to TRBJ2-7; tentatively, D is TRBD1 (6 bases). The CDR3 spans 13 residues. The ends were cut back, 0 bases at V and 6 bases at J, with 10 bases in the middle. CDR1 is SGHRS, CDR2 YFSETQ, per germline. Here the CDR3 DNA reads TGCGCCAGCAGCTTGGCCGGACAGCGCGAGCAGTACTTC. Residues: CASSLAGQREQYF.

V gene TRBV5-4 combines with J gene TRBJ2-1, with D hard to call. The CDR3 has 13 residues. V was shortened by 1 base and J by 9 bases, with 11 bases between the two germline ends. Germline CDR1 SGHNT, CDR2 YYREEE (reference sequence). The CDR3 loop is CASSLSPHGEQFF. CDR3 nucleotides: TGTGCCAGCAGCTTGAGCCCGCATGGTGAGCAGTTCTTC. Full variable domain (remainder filled in from reference TRBV5-4 and TRBJ2-1): ETGVTQSPTHLIKTRGQQVTLRCSSQSGHNTVSWYQQALGQGPQFIFQYYREEENGRGNFPPRFSGLQFPNYSSELNVNALELDDSALYLCASSLSPHGEQFFGPGTRLTVL.

The rearrangement joins TRBV4-2 to TRBJ1-6, with 9 positions matching TRBD1. The CDR3 sequence is 15 residues long. After removal of 3 bases from V and 16 bases from J, the junction contained 13 bases not matched to a gene. The germline gives CDR1 LGHNA, CDR2 YNFKEQ. CDR3 DNA: TGTGCCAGCAGCCAGGGGACAGGGTACTCCCCTCCTCTCCACTTT. This gives the protein CASSQGTGYSPPLHF.

The rearrangement joins TRBV7-9 to TRBJ2-7; 7 nucleotides agree with TRBD1. Looked up from germline, CDR1 is SEHNR and CDR2 is FQNEAQ (reference sequence). V was pared by 5 bases and J by 2 bases, with 6 bases of the junction left unmatched. This CDR3 contains 14 residues. The CDR3 loop is CASSARTGPYEQYF. The CDR3, as DNA: TGTGCCAGCAGCGCACGGACAGGCCCCTACGAGCAGTACTTC.

This rearrangement joins TRBV5-1 to TRBJ2-1; TRBD2 agrees at 7 bases. Per the germline V gene, CDR1 is SGHRS and CDR2 is YFSETQ. This CDR3 region has 15 residues. J gave up 2 bases and V 1 base, and 3 bases lay outside the gene matches. CDR3 in DNA: TGCGCCAGCAGCTTGCTGGGGGGGGCCTACAATGAGCAGTTCTTC. As protein: CASSLLGGAYNEQFF.

This rearrangement joins TRBV5-6 to TRBJ2-5; possible D gene TRBD1, 6 bases. This CDR3 is 15 amino acids long. Germline CDR1 reads SGHDT; CDR2 reads YYEEEE. The V end was cut by 3 bases, the J end by 5 bases, with 17 bases between. CDR3 region: CASSSNQGPVETQYF. CDR3 nucleotides: TGTGCCAGCAGCTCGAACCAGGGGCCCGTGGAGACCCAGTACTTC.

The chain recombines TRBV4-1 with TRBJ2-3, with 7 bases matching TRBD2. This CDR3 is built from 17 residues. CDR1 is MGHRA, CDR2 YSYEKL, per germline. Losses at the gene ends were 0 bases for V and 0 bases for J; bases not matched to a gene: 6. The CDR3 bases are TGCGCCAGCAGCCAAGATCGGGCAGCGGGGAGCACAGATACGCAGTATTTT. Translated: CASSQDRAAGSTDTQYF.

The chain uses TRBV7-2 and TRBJ2-3; 8 bases align to TRBD2. V shed 1 base and J 4 bases; nucleotides not matched to a gene: 7. This CDR3 has 16 residues. Germline V CDR1 and CDR2: SGHTA, FQGNSA. In DNA, the CDR3 is TGTGCCAGCAGCTTAGTAGCAGCGGGGGTGGCAGATACGCAGTATTTT. It specifies CASSLVAAGVADTQYF.

This chain uses TRBV5-4 with TRBJ1-3, with 7 nucleotides matching TRBD1. With V trimmed by 4 bases and J by 10 bases, 11 bases remained unmatched. This CDR3 is built from 14 residues. Germline CDR1 SGHNT, CDR2 YYREEE (reference sequence). Here the CDR3 reads CASSHRQGQGTIYF. The DNA of the CDR3 is TGTGCCAGCAGCCATAGACAGGGACAAGGGACCATATATTTT.

This sequence joins TRBV11-2 and TRBJ1-4, with 9 nucleotides matching TRBD1. The CDR3 sequence is 14 residues long. Looked up from germline, CDR1 is SGHAT and CDR2 is FQNNGV. The V gene end was trimmed by 4 bases and the J gene end by 9 bases; junction bases not matched to a gene: 6. CDR3 in DNA: TGTGCCAGCAGCTCACAGGGGGCGATTAAAAAACTGTTTTTT. This translates into CASSSQGAIKKLFF. The full variable domain, with the rest looked up from reference TRBV11-2 and TRBJ1-4, is EAGVAQSPRYKIIEKRQSVAFWCNPISGHATLYWYQQILGQGPKLLIQFQNNGVVDDSQLPKDRFSAERLKGVDSTLKIQPAKLEDSAVYLCASSSQGAIKKLFFGSGTQLSVL.

The J gene is TRBJ1-5, the V gene TRBV6-2 or TRBV6-3; no firm D call. This CDR3 has 16 amino acids. V lost 5 bases to trimming and J lost 5 bases, with 19 bases between them. Per germline, CDR1 MNHEY and CDR2 SVGEGT. The CDR3 bases are TGTGCCAGCAGTCCCCCAAGGGCCGCGGGCGATCAGCCCCAGCATTTT. It encodes CASSPPRAAGDQPQHF.

This sequence joins TRBV5-1 and TRBJ2-7, with 9 bases that match TRBD1. The trim removed 7 bases at V and 1 base at J, leaving 3 bases unmatched. Per the germline V gene, CDR1 is SGHRS and CDR2 is YFSETQ. The CDR3 runs to 13 residues. CDR3 in DNA: TGCGCCAGCGCCGGGACAGGGTCCTACGAGCAGTACTTC. It specifies CASAGTGSYEQYF.

The chain links TRBV25-1 to TRBJ2-3, with TRBD2 matching over 10 bases. Trimming cost V 3 bases and J 7 bases; bases outside gene matches: 7. The V gene's germline CDR1 is MGHDK and CDR2 SYGVNS. The CDR3 runs to 15 residues. The DNA of the CDR3 is TGTGCCAGCAGTGATCAAGCGGGGGGGCCTCATACGCAGTATTTT. Amino acids: CASSDQAGGPHTQYF.

The genes are TRBV25-1 and TRBJ1-2; 8 nucleotides line up with TRBD1. The CDR3 consists of 13 residues. After removal of 1 base from V and 9 bases from J, the junction contained 4 bases not matched to a gene. CDR1 and CDR2 from the germline V gene are MGHDK and SYGVNS. The CDR3 reads CASSEFWTGSYTF. In DNA, the CDR3 is TGTGCCAGCAGTGAATTTTGGACAGGGAGCTACACCTTC.

The chain uses TRBV5-4 and TRBJ1-2; perhaps TRBD1 as D (6 bases). From germline, CDR1 is SGHNT and CDR2 YYREEE (reference sequence). V was shortened by 1 base and J by 2 bases, with 9 bases between the two germline ends. This CDR3 has 14 residues. CDR3 sequence reads: CASSLSTGNYGYTF. As DNA, the CDR3 is TGTGCCAGCAGCTTGTCGACAGGCAACTATGGCTACACCTTC.

This chain connects TRBV3-1 (or the pseudogene TRBV3-2) to TRBJ1-3; D is possibly TRBD1 (6 bases). The CDR3 consists of 17 residues. Deletions cut 3 bases from V and 2 bases from J, with 17 bases between. The germline CDR1 and CDR2 sequences are LGHDT and YNNKEL (reference sequence). CDR3: CASSQGSAGGPGNTIYF. The CDR3 nucleotides read TGTGCCAGCAGCCAGGGATCGGCCGGGGGGCCTGGAAACACCATATATTTT.

The J gene is TRBJ1-2, the V gene TRBV19; tentatively, D is TRBD1 (6 bases). Trimming took off 5 bases at V and 7 bases at J, with 14 bases between the two ends. The CDR3 loop spans 13 amino acids. CDR1 and CDR2 (germline): LNHDA, SQIVND (reference sequence). The CDR3 bases are TGTGCCAGTAGTGTGACAGGAGCTCCTGGCTACACCTTC. Protein: CASSVTGAPGYTF. Combining the CDR3 with reference TRBV19 and TRBJ1-2 gives the whole variable domain DGGITQSPKYLFRKEGQNVTLSCEQNLNHDAMYWYRQDPGQGLRLIYYSQIVNDFQKGDIAEGYSVSREKKESFPLTVTSAQKNPTAFYLCASSVTGAPGYTFGSGTRLTVV.

The chain is built from TRBV9 and TRBJ1-4, with 7 bases identical to TRBD1. Germline trimming cut 6 bases from V and 0 bases from J; bases unmatched to any gene: 8. The CDR3 covers 16 residues. Looked up from germline, CDR1 is SGDLS and CDR2 is YYNGEE. CDR3: CASTPGGQSTNEKLFF. In DNA form, the CDR3 reads TGTGCCAGCACCCCCGGGGGACAGTCAACTAATGAAAAACTGTTTTTT.

This sequence joins TRBV5-8 and TRBJ2-5; weak D call: TRBD1 (6 bases). Trimming shortened V by 1 base and J by 5 bases, and 12 bases separated the two germline ends. The germline gives CDR1 SGHTS, CDR2 YDEGEE. The CDR3 has 14 residues. The CDR3 protein is CASSLSGARETQYF. The CDR3 DNA is TGTGCCAGCAGCTTGTCAGGGGCCAGGGAGACCCAGTACTTC.

This clone was observed a single time. The chain joins TRBV18 to TRBJ2-3; TRBD2 matches at 8 bases. Germline V gene data show CDR1 as KGHSH and CDR2 as LQKENI. Trimming at V came to 3 bases and at J to 1 base, leaving 9 bases not matched to a gene. This CDR3 is built from 17 residues. CDR3: CASSPQASGGRTDTQYF. The CDR3 nucleotides are TGTGCCAGCTCACCCCAGGCGAGCGGGGGTCGCACAGATACGCAGTATTTT.

V usage is TRBV6-5 and J usage is TRBJ1-2; 8 bases are a match to TRBD1. V trimming: 5 bases; J trimming: 4 bases; junction bases outside the gene matches: 6. Germline lookup yields CDR1 MNHEY and CDR2 SVGAGI. The CDR3 is 14 amino acids. CDR3 in amino acids: CASSPGQGLYGYTF. For the CDR3, the DNA is TGTGCCAGCAGTCCCGGACAGGGACTCTATGGCTACACCTTC.

This clone was counted between two and nine times. V is TRBV11-2 and J is TRBJ1-1; 9 nucleotides align to TRBD1. In germline, CDR1 is SGHAT, CDR2 FQNNGV. The CDR3 length is 19 residues. The V segment lost 5 bases and the J segment 3 bases; nucleotides outside the gene matches: 19. CDR3 DNA sequence: TGTGCCAGCAGCCTCCTCCCTTGGAGAGGGACAGGGTTTGACACTGAAGCTTTCTTT. It yields the protein CASSLLPWRGTGFDTEAFF.